Given below is one T cell receptor beta chain in context. What it binds is unknown. Germline CDR1 and CDR2: SEHNR and FQNEAQ (reference sequence). Trimming took off 5 bases at V and 7 bases at J, with 23 bases between the two ends. The CDR3 has 17 residues. The sample belongs to a study of T cell responses to AZD1222 COVID-19 vaccine. Only in-frame clones appear in the TCRdb table, and some are missing; sequencing was by immunoSEQ multiplex PCR. In the table there are 100,000 to 120,000 clones, 80% to 90% of which are singletons. Study conclusions and caveats: Donors were largely white British and mainly female; clonal diversity was possibly underestimated. At 160-218 and 743-854, vaccine-associated CD4 TCRs were dominant, and they spanned spike. Baseline serostatus was positive in only a handful of AZD1222 recipients.

The TCR comes from an adult who received the AZD1222 COVID-19 vaccine. V usage is TRBV7-9 and J usage is TRBJ1-4; D not resolved. The sequencing here drew on peripheral blood, taken 28 days after the second AZD1222 dose. The CDR3 here is CASSTASAGHILEKLFF. CDR3 nucleotides: TGTGCCAGCAGCACAGCGTCGGCGGGTCACATTCTTGAAAAACTGTTTTTT.